One and the same sample provided the 23 T cell receptor beta chains below, sequenced in a study of T cell responses to AZD1222 COVID-19 vaccine. Here immunoSEQ multiplex PCR was the method, and the copy in TCRdb shows in-frame clones only, minus some. Of around 130,000 clones in the sample, 80% to 95% were seen once. The sequenced sample was peripheral blood, obtained 28 days after the second AZD1222 dose. The receptors shown here come from an adult who received the AZD1222 COVID-19 vaccine.

J is TRBJ1-6 and V is TRBV30; possible D gene TRBD1, 5 bases. The CDR3 has 13 residues. Germline CDR1 reads GTSNPN; CDR2 reads SVGIG (reference sequence). V was shortened by 2 bases and J by 6 bases, with 8 bases between the two germline ends. Here the CDR3 reads CAWSSRVNSPLHF. The CDR3 nucleotides are TGTGCCTGGAGTAGCAGGGTTAATTCACCCCTCCACTTT. The whole variable domain, remainder taken from reference TRBV30 and TRBJ1-6, is SQTIHQWPATLVQPVGSPLSLECTVEGTSNPNLYWYRQAAGRGLQLLFYSVGIGQISSEVPQNLSASRPQDRQFILSSKKLLLSDSGFYLCAWSSRVNSPLHFGNGTRLTVT.

The rearrangement links TRBV30 to TRBJ2-1, with D perhaps TRBD1 (6 bases). The CDR3 contains 13 residues. The V end lost 2 bases, the J end lost 6 bases, and 11 bases lay between the germline ends. Germline lookup yields CDR1 GTSNPN and CDR2 SVGIG (reference sequence). In nucleotides, the CDR3 is TGTGCCTGGAGTCCAGACAGGTTCAATGAGCAGTTCTTC. Translating gives CAWSPDRFNEQFF.

The J gene is TRBJ1-3, the V gene TRBV5-1, with 7 bases lining up with TRBD1. Germline V CDR1 and CDR2: SGHRS, YFSETQ. The CDR3 spans 15 residues. Trimming cost V 3 bases and J 0 bases; bases outside gene matches: 3. The CDR3 bases are TGCGCCAGCAGCTGGGACAGTCCCTCTGGAAACACCATATATTTT. This codes for CASSWDSPSGNTIYF.

The V gene is TRBV7-2, the J gene TRBJ2-4; D is possibly TRBD1 (6 bases). Germline-derived CDR1 and CDR2 are SGHTA and FQGNSA. Between the trimmed V and J ends, which lost 5 bases and 4 bases, there was a span of 15 bases. The CDR3 loop spans 15 amino acids. The CDR3 sequence: CASSPVWDKKNIQYF. The CDR3 DNA follows: TGTGCCAGCAGCCCCGTATGGGACAAAAAAAACATTCAGTACTTC.

V gene TRBV4-3 combines with J gene TRBJ1-1; D is undetermined. The germline V gene encodes CDR1 LGHNA and CDR2 YSLEER. The V end was cut by 3 bases, the J end by 1 base, with 9 bases between. The CDR3 has 14 amino acids. CDR3 DNA sequence: TGCGCCAGCAGCCACGAGACAACGAACACTGAAGCTTTCTTT. This codes for CASSHETTNTEAFF.

This clone was picked up one time. V is TRBV5-4 and J is TRBJ2-7, with 7 nucleotides matching TRBD2. The CDR3 covers 15 residues. The ends lost 4 bases at V and 0 bases at J; junction bases unmatched: 7. In germline, CDR1 is SGHNT, CDR2 YYREEE (reference sequence). The CDR3 reads CASSHTSASSYEQYF. The CDR3 bases are TGTGCCAGCAGCCATACTAGCGCTAGCTCCTACGAGCAGTACTTC.

V gene TRBV10-3 combines with J gene TRBJ2-3, with D tentatively TRBD2 (5 bases). The V end was cut by 2 bases, the J end by 4 bases, with 13 bases between. Germline CDR1 is ENHRY and CDR2 is SYGVKD. This CDR3 contains 15 residues. The CDR3 loop reads CAISEETTRADTQYF. CDR3 coding DNA: TGTGCCATCAGTGAGGAGACGACGAGGGCAGATACGCAGTATTTT.

The gene calls are TRBV24-1 and TRBJ2-1; TRBD2 agrees at 15 bases. Losses at the gene ends were 4 bases for V and 5 bases for J; bases not matched to a gene: 5. The germline V gene has CDR1 KGHDR and CDR2 SFDVKD. This CDR3 has 17 amino acids. The CDR3 reads CATSDPGLAGGDNEQFF. CDR3 sequence (DNA): TGTGCCACCAGTGACCCCGGACTAGCGGGAGGGGACAATGAGCAGTTCTTC.

The chain couples TRBV11-3 to TRBJ2-7; D gene unclear. The germline CDR1 and CDR2 sequences are SGHNT and YENEEA. The CDR3 length is 14 residues. Deletions cut 4 bases from V and 4 bases from J, with 14 bases between. CDR3 bases: TGTGCCAGCAGCTCTCTACTGGTAGGGTACGAGCAGTACTTC. Translating it yields CASSSLLVGYEQYF.

The J gene is TRBJ1-6, the V gene TRBV19; TRBD1 matches 8 bases. Per the germline V gene, CDR1 is LNHDA and CDR2 is SQIVND (reference sequence). The CDR3 loop spans 17 amino acids. The V gene end was trimmed by 4 bases and the J gene end by 0 bases; junction bases not matched to a gene: 5. Here the CDR3 reads CASSKGTGLSYNSPLHF. CDR3 sequence (DNA): TGTGCCAGTAGTAAGGGGACAGGACTCTCCTATAATTCACCCCTCCACTTT.

This sequence joins TRBV28 and TRBJ2-3; the match to TRBD2 covers 7 bases. The CDR3 length is 16 residues. Germline lookup yields CDR1 MDHEN and CDR2 SYDVKM. Trimming cost V 3 bases and J 1 base; bases outside gene matches: 7. CDR3 protein: CASSFRGRARTDTQYF. In DNA, the CDR3 is TGTGCCAGCAGTTTCAGAGGGAGGGCCCGCACAGATACGCAGTATTTT. Complete variable domain (other parts from reference TRBV28 and TRBJ2-3): DVKVTQSSRYLVKRTGEKVFLECVQDMDHENMFWYRQDPGLGLRLIYFSYDVKMKEKGDIPEGYSVSREKKERFSLILESASTNQTSMYLCASSFRGRARTDTQYFGPGTRLTVL.

The gene calls are TRBV5-6 and TRBJ1-3; TRBD1 aligns across 7 bases. Looked up from germline, CDR1 is SGHDT and CDR2 is YYEEEE. The CDR3 spans 17 residues. The junction had 10 bases not matched to a gene; V was cut back by 4 bases and J by 0 bases. CDR3 sequence (DNA): TGTGCCAGCAGCCTAACCGCCGGGACAGTCTCTGGAAACACCATATATTTT. Its protein is CASSLTAGTVSGNTIYF.

The J gene is TRBJ1-6, the V gene TRBV12-3 or TRBV12-4; the D is unclear. V lost 4 bases to trimming and J lost 5 bases, with 6 bases between them. The CDR3 loop spans 13 amino acids. CDR3 sequence reads: CASSSVDNSPLHF. Here the CDR3 DNA reads TGTGCCAGCAGTTCGGTAGATAATTCACCCCTCCACTTT.

The genes are TRBV7-2 and TRBJ1-5; maybe TRBD1 (6 bases). CDR3 length: 17 amino acids. Deletions cut 2 bases from V and 0 bases from J, with 14 bases between. The germline V gene has CDR1 SGHTA and CDR2 FQGNSA. CDR3 sequence (DNA): TGTGCCAGCAGCTTACGCGGGGGGCTCTATAGCAATCAGCCCCAGCATTTT. It is translated as CASSLRGGLYSNQPQHF.

The table lists this clone with a count of one. The V call is TRBV18, the J call TRBJ2-1; D gene ambiguous. The germline V gene has CDR1 KGHSH and CDR2 LQKENI. Trimming stripped 3 bases from V and 0 bases from J, with 6 bases between. This CDR3 comprises 14 residues. The CDR3 sequence is CASSPNPSYNEQFF. The DNA of the CDR3 is TGTGCCAGCTCACCTAACCCCTCCTACAATGAGCAGTTCTTC.

The J gene is TRBJ1-5, the V gene TRBV27; D perhaps matches TRBD1 (5 bases). CDR3 length: 14 amino acids. Trimming pared 5 bases from V and 3 bases from J, leaving 11 bases between. Germline values: CDR1 MNHEY, CDR2 SMNVEV (reference sequence). The CDR3 DNA reads TGTGCCAGCAGTACATGGGGCGACAATCAGCCCCAGCATTTT. This translates into CASSTWGDNQPQHF.

The rearrangement joins TRBV12-3 or TRBV12-4 to TRBJ1-4; D not resolved. V dropped 4 bases and J dropped 6 bases, with 3 bases sitting between them. The CDR3 covers 11 residues. In DNA form, the CDR3 reads TGTGCCAGCAGTTGGGATGAAAAACTGTTTTTT. Protein product: CASSWDEKLFF.

This chain joins TRBV15 and TRBJ1-4; no reliable D call. Between the trimmed V and J ends, which lost 3 bases and 3 bases, there was a span of 2 bases. The CDR3 spans 12 residues. Per the germline V gene, CDR1 is LNHNV and CDR2 is YYDKDF (reference sequence). In DNA form, the CDR3 reads TGTGCCACCAGCAGCGCTAATGAAAAACTGTTTTTT. Protein sequence: CATSSANEKLFF.

CDR3 protein: CARSIYRAGQAGYTF. The CDR3 DNA reads as TGTGCCAGAAGCATCTACAGAGCTGGCCAGGCTGGCTACACCTTC. The rearrangement uses TRBV5-3 and TRBJ1-2; the D is unclear. TRBV5-3 falls under the ORF class, with uncertain function. CDR3 length: 15 amino acids. Trimming removed 4 bases from V and 7 bases from J, with 20 bases in between.

The DNA for the CDR3 is TGTGCCAGCAGCCAAGATATAGCGGACAGGGGAGGGGATACGCAGTATTTT. It codes for CASSQDIADRGGDTQYF. J is TRBJ2-3 and V is TRBV3-1 (or the pseudogene TRBV3-2); 9 bases match TRBD1. After removal of 0 bases from V and 6 bases from J, the junction contained 10 bases not matched to a gene. CDR3 length: 17 amino acids. Germline lookup yields CDR1 LGHDT and CDR2 YNNKEL (reference sequence).

The chain carries TRBV23-1 and TRBJ2-2, with D possibly TRBD1 on 5 matching bases. Being an ORF, TRBV23-1 has a function that is uncertain. Deletions cut 0 bases from V and 1 base from J, with 9 bases between. The CDR3 is 16 residues long. In DNA, the CDR3 is TGCGCCAGCAGTCAATCTGGACACCGGAACACCGGGGAGCTGTTTTTT. It encodes CASSQSGHRNTGELFF.

The V and J genes are TRBV9 and TRBJ2-4; 7 nucleotides agree with TRBD2. This CDR3 comprises 15 residues. Looked up from germline, CDR1 is SGDLS and CDR2 is YYNGEE. V was clipped by 0 bases and J by 7 bases; unmatched bases: 7. The chain's CDR3 is CASSVGAGVQNIQYF. CDR3 bases: TGTGCCAGCAGCGTAGGTGCGGGAGTACAGAACATTCAGTACTTC.

The chain carries TRBV9 and TRBJ2-3; 9 bases match TRBD1. After removal of 3 bases from V and 2 bases from J, the junction contained 10 bases not matched to a gene. Per germline, CDR1 SGDLS and CDR2 YYNGEE. This CDR3 region has 17 residues. The CDR3 loop is CASSASRTGVTTDTQYF. CDR3 bases: TGTGCCAGCAGCGCCTCCCGGACAGGGGTTACCACAGATACGCAGTATTTT.